This T cell receptor beta chain was found in a study of OX40 agonist ivuxolimab in advanced cancers. Turning to the overall study: Ivuxolimab, which targeted the costimulatory receptor OX40 (CD134), was an agonistic, fully human IgG2 monoclonal antibody. Intravenous ivuxolimab was administered to patients every 2 weeks at six dose levels: 0.01, 0.1, 0.3, 1.5, 3 and 10 mg/kg. Of the roughly 54 patients in dose escalation, around 20 had hepatocellular carcinoma, about 15 had melanoma, 9 had renal cell carcinoma and 9 had head and neck cancer. In the dose-escalation cohort, 65% to 90% of patients were male, and the mean age was about 55 years, with a range of roughly 23 to 85. Patients were allowed to have had prior anti-PD-1, anti-PD-L1 or anti-CTLA-4 therapy, and approximately 37% of the dose-escalation patients had been treated with checkpoint inhibitors. Partial responses occurred in three dose-escalation patients: two with cutaneous melanoma and one with hepatocellular carcinoma. The point of sequencing TCRbeta in the periphery was to test whether ivuxolimab changed TCR sequence diversity and drove clonal T-cell expansion. The paper describes the monotherapy dose-escalation part (N of about 50 patients) of the phase I trial of ivuxolimab. Points the paper makes about the study in general: In partial responders in the 0.1-3.0 mg/kg groups, normalized peripheral clonal expansion was found to be among the lowest, especially among CD8+ T cells. The antigen specificity of the clonally expanded peripheral T cells was not determined. After ivuxolimab, CD8+ T cells had more expanded clones than CD4+ T cells on average. Low levels of normalized T-cell clonal expansion were also seen in some patients who did not respond. Clonal expansion of both CD4+ and CD8+ blood T cells was observed from baseline to week 6 at doses 0.1 to 3.0 mg/kg.

The germline V gene encodes CDR1 WNHNN and CDR2 SYGVQD (reference sequence). Clipping removes 11 bases from V and 5 bases from J, with 23 as the unmatched junction base count. The CDR3 spans 17 residues, from the cysteine through the phenylalanine. Here the CDR3 DNA is all that survives: 51 bases in frame from base 1. To sequence the TCRbeta CDR3 region, genomic DNA was isolated from the sorted cells. TCRbeta CDR3 regions were sequenced using the immunoSEQ Assay. The immuneACCESS repertoire file appears here via TCRdb, limited to in-frame rearrangements. These files lack a portion of the clones; in checked studies, under half of the deficit traces to unresolved V genes, and the cause of the others is not known. The sample table lists tens of thousands of clones, over 90% of them with a count of one. The top ten clonotypes cover approximately 0.7% of the sample. About this clone itself: Its binding antigen is unknown. No base-level quality is on record; no much larger clone is a single base apart.

The trial excluded patients who had a history of autoimmune disease or were on systemic immunosuppression. In every dose cohort, peripheral blood was drawn for TCR sequencing at baseline, cycle 4 day 1, and cycle 7 day 1. The samples were taken from a phase I, first-in-human, multicenter, open-label dose-escalation trial of ivuxolimab. Adults with locally advanced or metastatic head and neck squamous cell, hepatocellular, melanoma or renal cell carcinoma were enrolled in the trial. Before TCR sequencing, CD4+ T cells and CD8+ T cells from peripheral blood were sorted into separate populations. The source was CD4+ or CD8+ T cells sorted from blood, collected in a trial of the OX40 agonist ivuxolimab. The rearrangement combines TRBV10-1 with TRBJ2-5; 7 junctional bases match TRBD2. This receptor was obtained from an adult with an advanced solid tumor such as melanoma, head and neck, liver or kidney cancer. CDR3 loop: CARSFQRLAGYEETQYF. The DNA sequence reads TGCGCCCGGAGCTTCCAAAGACTAGCCGGTTACGAGGAGACCCAGTACTTC.